Following are 29 T cell receptor beta chains from one sample sequenced in a study of blood T cell repertoires in COVID-19. Profiling relied on immunoSEQ multiplex PCR, and the TCRdb table lists in-frame clones only, not all of them. Of about 100,000 clones detected, roughly 84% appear once; the ten largest clones hold 10% to 15%. Sequencing used peripheral blood. The receptor set was obtained from a human donor in a cohort sampled during active COVID-19.

The chain joins TRBV27 to TRBJ2-7, with D uncertain. Trimming pared 2 bases from V and 7 bases from J, leaving 18 bases between. Germline V CDR1 and CDR2: MNHEY, SMNVEV (reference sequence). The CDR3 consists of 15 residues. This CDR3 is CASSLDGTYYEEQYF. DNA for the CDR3: TGTGCCAGCAGTTTAGACGGAACCTACTACGAAGAGCAGTACTTC.

CDR3 in DNA: TGTGCCAGCTCACCACTAGCGGGAGGGTACGAGCAGTACTTC. This codes for CASSPLAGGYEQYF. The chain carries TRBV18 and TRBJ2-7; 11 nucleotides align to TRBD2. The CDR3 sequence is 14 residues long. Germline CDR1 and CDR2: KGHSH and LQKENI. The J segment lost 4 bases and the V segment lost 1 base, leaving 0 bases of the junction unmatched.

This clone has only one observation. The chain links TRBV10-3 to TRBJ1-2, with D maybe TRBD1 (6 bases). Trimming cost V 10 bases and J 3 bases, with 12 bases left between them. The CDR3 totals 12 residues. Germline CDR1 and CDR2: ENHRY and SYGVKD. The CDR3 sequence is CANSAGDYGYTF. The CDR3 DNA reads TGTGCCAATAGTGCAGGGGACTATGGCTACACCTTC.

The chain is built from TRBV29-1 and TRBJ1-2; D is perhaps TRBD1 (5 bases). Germline CDR1 and CDR2: SQVTM and ANQGSEA. V lost 6 bases to trimming and J lost 14 bases, with 16 bases between them. The CDR3 has 10 residues. CDR3 loop: CSVGGGPPTF. The DNA for the CDR3 is TGCAGCGTGGGGGGGGGACCGCCAACCTTC.

Note on this clone: A much larger clone sits a single nucleotide away, making a read error possible. The DNA of the CDR3 is TGTGCCAGCAGTATAGGACAGGGCTCCTACAATGAGCAGTTCTTC. Translating it yields CASSIGQGSYNEQFF. The chain carries TRBV5-5 and TRBJ2-1, with 8 bases that match TRBD1. This CDR3 comprises 15 residues. Germline V gene data show CDR1 as SGHKS and CDR2 as YYEKEE (reference sequence). V lost 5 bases and J lost 0; bases outside the gene matches: 4.

J is TRBJ2-2 and V is TRBV12-3 or TRBV12-4; the match to TRBD2 covers 8 bases. This CDR3 contains 11 residues. The trim removed 8 bases at V and 8 bases at J, leaving 1 base unmatched. In DNA form, the CDR3 reads TGTGCCAGCCGGGGGGGTGGGGAGCTGTTTTTT. Amino acids: CASRGGGELFF.

The chain is built from TRBV7-2 and TRBJ2-1; 9 nucleotides agree with TRBD2. Germline CDR1 reads SGHTA; CDR2 reads FQGNSA. V was clipped by 2 bases and J by 6 bases; unmatched bases: 8. This CDR3 is 16 amino acids long. The CDR3 here is CASSLFWRGGRNEQFF. CDR3 DNA: TGTGCCAGCAGCTTATTTTGGCGGGGGGGCCGCAATGAGCAGTTCTTC.

The gene calls are TRBV9 and TRBJ2-2, with TRBD2 matching over 11 bases. Germline V CDR1 and CDR2: SGDLS, YYNGEE. V shed 3 bases and J 6 bases; nucleotides not matched to a gene: 4. The CDR3 is 15 amino acids. CDR3 protein: CASSGTSGGAGELFF. Written as DNA, the CDR3 is TGTGCCAGCAGCGGTACTAGCGGGGGAGCCGGGGAGCTGTTTTTT.

The chain combines TRBV3-1 (or the pseudogene TRBV3-2) with TRBJ1-2, with D unclear. The CDR3 runs 13 residues. V was clipped by 0 bases and J by 5 bases, with 7 bases between them. The germline V gene has CDR1 LGHDT and CDR2 YNNKEL (reference sequence). The CDR3 spells CASSQETRYGYTF. The CDR3 DNA reads as TGTGCCAGCAGCCAAGAAACGCGATATGGCTACACCTTC.

V is TRBV5-5 and J is TRBJ2-7; TRBD1 might be the D (6 bases). The CDR3 has 13 residues. Germline-derived CDR1 and CDR2 are SGHKS and YYEKEE (reference sequence). V was cut by 4 bases and J by 2 bases, with 10 bases left in between. In DNA, the CDR3 is TGTGCCAGCAGCCACGGACAGACCTACGAGCAGTACTTC. Amino acid sequence: CASSHGQTYEQYF. Complete variable domain (other parts from reference TRBV5-5 and TRBJ2-7): DAGVTQSPTHLIKTRGQQVTLRCSPISGHKSVSWYQQVLGQGPQFIFQYYEKEERGRGNFPDRFSARQFPNYSSELNVNALLLGDSALYLCASSHGQTYEQYFGPGTRLTVT.

This chain uses TRBV11-2 with TRBJ2-1; 7 nucleotides align to TRBD1. CDR3 size: 14 residues. Germline values: CDR1 SGHAT, CDR2 FQNNGV. Germline trimming cut 5 bases from V and 3 bases from J; bases unmatched to any gene: 4. CDR3 coding DNA: TGTGCCAGCAGCGACACAGGGGTCTACAATGAGCAGTTCTTC. Translation gives CASSDTGVYNEQFF.

This chain connects TRBV3-1 (or the pseudogene TRBV3-2) to TRBJ2-3; TRBD2 matches at 10 bases. Trimming took 0 bases from V and 4 from J; bases not matched to a gene: 7. CDR1 LGHDT and CDR2 YNNKEL come from the germline V gene (reference sequence). The CDR3 extends over 17 amino acids. DNA for the CDR3: TGTGCCAGCAGCCAAGATTTAAGCGGGGGGGCCTCAGATACGCAGTATTTT. It yields the protein CASSQDLSGGASDTQYF.

The chain recombines TRBV28 with TRBJ2-2; 11 positions match TRBD1. Looked up from germline, CDR1 is MDHEN and CDR2 is SYDVKM. J was trimmed by 3 bases and V by 8 bases; bases with no gene match: 2. The CDR3 spans 14 residues. The CDR3 nucleotides are TGTGCCAGCTCGGGACAGGGGGACACCGGGGAGCTGTTTTTT. Translated, it gives CASSGQGDTGELFF.

The rearrangement uses TRBV27 and TRBJ1-1, with D possibly being TRBD1 (5 bases). Germline V gives CDR1 MNHEY, CDR2 SMNVEV (reference sequence). V was pared by 6 bases and J by 7 bases, with 18 bases between. This CDR3 region has 14 residues. CDR3 nucleotide sequence: TGTGCCAGCAGCCTCGGAGGGGTCACGGGTGAAGCTTTCTTT. Amino acids: CASSLGGVTGEAFF.

The V call is TRBV4-3, the J call TRBJ2-3, with TRBD1 identical over 7 bases. This CDR3 has 16 amino acids. The V segment lost 4 bases and the J segment 2 bases; nucleotides outside the gene matches: 9. Germline lookup yields CDR1 LGHNA and CDR2 YSLEER. The CDR3 here is CASSRGGGLTTDTQYF. As DNA, the CDR3 is TGCGCCAGCAGCCGAGGGGGCGGGCTCACCACAGATACGCAGTATTTT.

The chain joins TRBV7-8 to TRBJ1-6, with D perhaps matching TRBD1 (5 bases). The CDR3 extends over 14 amino acids. CDR1 and CDR2 from the germline V gene are SGHVS and FQNEAQ. V shed 2 bases and J shed 10 bases, with 12 bases lying between them. CDR3 amino acids: CASSLSRVESPLHF. CDR3 sequence (DNA): TGTGCCAGCAGCTTATCCAGGGTCGAGTCACCCCTCCACTTT.

The V and J genes are TRBV5-1 and TRBJ2-2; 11 positions agree with TRBD1. V trimming: 6 bases; J trimming: 4 bases; junction bases outside the gene matches: 2. Germline-derived CDR1 and CDR2 are SGHRS and YFSETQ. The CDR3 contains 14 residues. The CDR3 coding sequence is TGCGCCAGCAACGGACAGGGGGCCACCGGGGAGCTGTTTTTT. Translated, it gives CASNGQGATGELFF.

The V call is TRBV25-1, the J call TRBJ2-7; TRBD2 is a possible D gene (7 bases). The CDR3 consists of 15 residues. Looked up from germline, CDR1 is MGHDK and CDR2 is SYGVNS. The ends were cut back, 3 bases at V and 4 bases at J, with 16 bases in the middle. This chain's CDR3 is CASSDKRGGGYEQYF. As DNA, the CDR3 is TGTGCCAGCAGTGATAAGAGAGGGGGGGGATACGAGCAGTACTTC.

This clone was recorded a few times. This rearrangement joins TRBV4-2 to TRBJ2-7; D is unclear. This CDR3 region has 13 residues. Germline V CDR1 and CDR2: LGHNA, YNFKEQ. V was cut by 0 bases and J by 4 bases, with 7 bases left in between. CDR3 nucleotides: TGTGCCAGCAGCCAAGATCCCCGTTACGAGCAGTACTTC. Amino acid sequence: CASSQDPRYEQYF.

The table lists this clone with a count of one. V gene TRBV7-8 combines with J gene TRBJ2-1; 12 nucleotides align to TRBD2. V was pared by 1 base and J by 4 bases, with 5 bases of the junction left unmatched. Germline values: CDR1 SGHVS, CDR2 FQNEAQ. The CDR3 is 17 residues long. The CDR3 coding sequence is TGTGCCAGCAGCTTAGTCCCACTAGCGGGGGGATACAATGAGCAGTTCTTC. It codes for CASSLVPLAGGYNEQFF.

Turning to this clone: A junction boundary mismatches the germline segment, possibly from a read error. The CDR3 loop is CASSQWGSKNLLSF. The CDR3, as DNA: TGTGCCAGCAGCCAATGGGGCAGTAAGAACCTTCTCTCCTTC. V usage is TRBV3-1 (or the pseudogene TRBV3-2) and J usage is TRBJ1-2; tentative D call: TRBD1 (5 bases). The germline gives CDR1 LGHDT, CDR2 YNNKEL (reference sequence). This CDR3 has 14 amino acids.

V gene TRBV19 combines with J gene TRBJ2-3; no clear D. Germline assignment: CDR1 LNHDA and CDR2 SQIVND (reference sequence). The CDR3 length is 12 residues. V was trimmed by 10 bases and J by 3 bases, leaving 11 bases between them. CDR3 in DNA: TGTGCCACCCATGGAGAGACAGATACGCAGTATTTT. Translation gives CATHGETDTQYF. Using reference TRBV19 and TRBJ2-3 for the parts outside the CDR3, the full variable domain is DGGITQSPKYLFRKEGQNVTLSCEQNLNHDAMYWYRQDPGQGLRLIYYSQIVNDFQKGDIAEGYSVSREKKESFPLTVTSAQKNPTAFYLCATHGETDTQYFGPGTRLTVL.

This clone was observed a single time. The chain links TRBV7-9 to TRBJ1-1; 9 bases fit TRBD1. Germline V gene data show CDR1 as SEHNR and CDR2 as FQNEAQ (reference sequence). The CDR3 runs to 16 residues. V shed 1 base and J 7 bases; nucleotides not matched to a gene: 10. The CDR3 DNA sequence: TGTGCCAGCAGCTTAGTTTCGGACAGGGGAAGGATTGAAGCTTTCTTT. Amino acid sequence: CASSLVSDRGRIEAFF. The entire variable domain, with the rest obtained from reference TRBV7-9 and TRBJ1-1, is as follows: DTGVSQNPRHKITKRGQNVTFRCDPISEHNRLYWYRQTLGQGPEFLTYFQNEAQLEKSRLLSDRFSAERPKGSFSTLEIQRTEQGDSAMYLCASSLVSDRGRIEAFFGQGTRLTVV.

This chain uses TRBV6-6 with TRBJ1-4; 7 positions match TRBD1. The germline V gene has CDR1 MNHNY and CDR2 SVGAGI (reference sequence). This CDR3 has 11 residues. With V trimmed by 10 bases and J by 8 bases, 4 bases remained unmatched. CDR3 DNA: TGTGCCACCCGGACAGGCGAAAAACTGTTTTTT. Translating gives CATRTGEKLFF.

V is TRBV19 and J is TRBJ2-1, with 7 bases identical to TRBD2. V lost 1 base to trimming and J lost 4 bases; unmatched junction nucleotides: 13. This CDR3 has 18 amino acids. Germline CDR1 is LNHDA and CDR2 is SQIVND (reference sequence). CDR3 sequence: CASSIGPGSGAPYNEQFF. The CDR3 region has the DNA TGTGCCAGTAGTATAGGGCCGGGGAGCGGGGCCCCTTACAATGAGCAGTTCTTC.

A note on this clone: This sample also contains other DNA sequences that code for the same CDR3. CDR3 DNA: TGTGCCAGCAGCTTCCCTAGCACAGATACGCAGTATTTT. It codes for CASSFPSTDTQYF. This chain uses TRBV5-6 with TRBJ2-3; D gene uncertain. Germline CDR1 is SGHDT and CDR2 is YYEEEE. The CDR3 has 13 amino acids. Between the trimmed V and J ends, which lost 2 bases and 0 bases, there was a span of 4 bases.

The chain couples TRBV3-1 (or the pseudogene TRBV3-2) to TRBJ2-5; no reliable D call. The length of the CDR3 is 15 residues. Germline V gives CDR1 LGHDT, CDR2 YNNKEL (reference sequence). Trimming removed 4 bases at V and 2 bases at J, with 14 bases between. The CDR3 reads CASSPVGSSQETQYF. DNA of the CDR3: TGTGCCAGCAGCCCCGTCGGTAGCAGTCAAGAGACCCAGTACTTC.

The rearrangement joins TRBV15 to TRBJ2-1, with 8 bases identical to TRBD1. The ends lost 0 bases at V and 14 bases at J; junction bases unmatched: 12. CDR1 and CDR2 from the germline V gene are LNHNV and YYDKDF (reference sequence). This CDR3 is 15 amino acids long. CDR3 amino acids: CATSRDLGTGVMEFF. The CDR3 DNA is TGTGCCACCAGCAGAGATCTCGGGACAGGCGTGATGGAGTTCTTC.

The chain carries TRBV6-2 or TRBV6-3 and TRBJ2-1; 10 bases agree with TRBD2. Germline trimming cut 5 bases from V and 0 bases from J; bases unmatched to any gene: 13. From germline, CDR1 is MNHEY and CDR2 SVGEGT. The CDR3 length is 19 residues. CDR3: CASSPHSGLASSSYNEQFF. Here the CDR3 DNA reads TGTGCCAGCAGTCCCCACTCGGGACTAGCGTCTAGCTCCTACAATGAGCAGTTCTTC.